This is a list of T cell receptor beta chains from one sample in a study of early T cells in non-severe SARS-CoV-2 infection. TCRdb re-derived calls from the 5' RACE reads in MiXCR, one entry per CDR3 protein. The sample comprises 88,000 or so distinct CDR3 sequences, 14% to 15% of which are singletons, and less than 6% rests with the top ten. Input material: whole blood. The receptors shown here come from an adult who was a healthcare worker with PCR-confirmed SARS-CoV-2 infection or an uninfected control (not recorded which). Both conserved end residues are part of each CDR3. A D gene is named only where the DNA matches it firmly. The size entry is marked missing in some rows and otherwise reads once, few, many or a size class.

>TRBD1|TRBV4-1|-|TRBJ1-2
TGCGCCAGCAGCCACCGGGTTAGACAGGGATTGGAAGGCTACACCTTC
CASSHRVRQGLEGYTF
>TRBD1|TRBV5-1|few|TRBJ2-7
TGCGCCAGCAGCTTGGGACAGGGTTTTGGCGAGCAGTACTTC
CASSLGQGFGEQYF
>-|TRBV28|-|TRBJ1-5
TGTGCCATAGACAGGCGCAATCAGCCCCAGCATTTT
CAIDRRNQPQHF
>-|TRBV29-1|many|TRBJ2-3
TGCAGGGCAGATACGCAGTATTTT
CRADTQYF
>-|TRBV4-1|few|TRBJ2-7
TGCGCCAGCAGCCAAGCCTCGGGGCTTTTCTACGAGCAGTACTTC
CASSQASGLFYEQYF
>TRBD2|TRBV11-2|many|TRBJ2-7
TGTGCCAGCAGCGAGAGCGGGAGGGTCGAGCAGTACTTC
CASSESGRVEQYF
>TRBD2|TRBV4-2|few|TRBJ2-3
TGTGCCAGCAGCCAAGAACTAGCGGGGAGAGATACGCAGTATTTT
CASSQELAGRDTQYF
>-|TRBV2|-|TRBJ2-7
TGTGCCAGCAGTGGGTTGGAGACGGAACACTACGAGCAGTACTTC
CASSGLETEHYEQYF
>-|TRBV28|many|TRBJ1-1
TGTGCCAGCAAGGAGAACACTGAAGCTTTCTTT
CASKENTEAFF
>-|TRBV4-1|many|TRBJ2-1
TGCGCCAGCAGCCAAGAATGGGGTCTCAATGAGCAGTTCTTC
CASSQEWGLNEQFF
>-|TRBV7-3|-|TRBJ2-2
TGTGCCAGCAGCTCCGGCCCCTTTGGCGGGGAGCTGTTTTTT
CASSSGPFGGELFF
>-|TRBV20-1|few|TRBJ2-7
TGCAGTGCTAGCGGGAGCCCCACCCGCTACGAGCAGTACTTC
CSASGSPTRYEQYF
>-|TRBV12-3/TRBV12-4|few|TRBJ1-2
TGTGCCAGCAGCTCCTACGGGACTCCCGGCGGCTACACCTTC
CASSSYGTPGGYTF